A single sample gave rise to the 12 T cell receptor beta chains below, sequenced in a study of T cell responses to AZD1222 COVID-19 vaccine. Libraries were prepared by immunoSEQ multiplex PCR; TCRdb keeps only in-frame clonotypes and omits some of them. The table lists fewer than 200,000 clones, about 90% of them singletons. The specimen was peripheral blood, collected 28 days after the second AZD1222 dose. These receptors all come from an adult who received the AZD1222 COVID-19 vaccine.

The gene calls are TRBV30 and TRBJ1-5; D is unclear. CDR3 length: 13 amino acids. The germline V and J ends were trimmed by 1 base and 5 bases, with 9 bases remaining between them. Germline CDR1 reads GTSNPN; CDR2 reads SVGIG (reference sequence). The DNA of the CDR3 is TGTGCCTGGAGTGATGGTGAGGATCAGCCCCAGCATTTT. Protein sequence: CAWSDGEDQPQHF.

This clone showed up just once. This chain links TRBV29-1 with TRBJ2-7, with TRBD1 identical over 8 bases. The trim removed 7 bases at V and 4 bases at J, leaving 6 bases unmatched. The CDR3 is made up of 12 amino acids. Germline CDR1 and CDR2: SQVTM and ANQGSEA. CDR3 sequence (DNA): TGCAGCGCACGGGACAGGAGTTACGAGCAGTACTTC. Protein product: CSARDRSYEQYF.

V gene TRBV5-1 combines with J gene TRBJ2-2, with TRBD2 identical over 7 bases. Per the germline V gene, CDR1 is SGHRS and CDR2 is YFSETQ. The CDR3 is made up of 16 amino acids. V shed 1 base and J 5 bases; nucleotides not matched to a gene: 8. CDR3 protein: CASSLIGGGLTGELFF. For the CDR3, the DNA is TGCGCCAGCAGCTTGATCGGCGGGGGATTAACCGGGGAGCTGTTTTTT.

The chain has TRBV5-1 and TRBJ2-7; possible D gene TRBD2, 5 bases. The CDR3 consists of 14 residues. The germline gives CDR1 SGHRS, CDR2 YFSETQ. V was shortened by 5 bases and J by 6 bases, with 18 bases between the two germline ends. The CDR3 coding sequence is TGCGCCAGCAGGTCCGTCGGCAGTGAGGGCGAGCAGTACTTC. It yields the protein CASRSVGSEGEQYF. The variable domain in full, with the rest retrieved from reference TRBV5-1 and TRBJ2-7, is KAGVTQTPRYLIKTRGQQVTLSCSPISGHRSVSWYQQTPGQGLQFLFEYFSETQRNKGNFPGRFSGRQFSNSRSEMNVSTLELGDSALYLCASRSVGSEGEQYFGPGTRLTVT.

CDR3 DNA: TGTGCCAGCAGCTCCCGACGGGTTTTAAGCTACGAGCAGTACTTC. Residues: CASSSRRVLSYEQYF. This sequence joins TRBV7-2 and TRBJ2-7; no clear D. CDR3 length: 15 amino acids. The germline V gene has CDR1 SGHTA and CDR2 FQGNSA. V gave up 4 bases and J gave up 3 bases, with 16 bases separating them.

This chain uses TRBV13 with TRBJ2-7, with TRBD1 matching over 7 bases. This CDR3 region has 14 residues. Germline trimming cut 4 bases from V and 1 base from J; bases unmatched to any gene: 4. Germline loops: CDR1 PRHDT, CDR2 FYEKMQ (reference sequence). The CDR3 bases are TGTGCCAGCAGCTCCAAACAGGGGTCCTACGAGCAGTACTTC. Its translation: CASSSKQGSYEQYF.

The CDR3 bases are TGTGCCCACGAGGACACTGAAGCTTTCTTT. Its translation is CAHEDTEAFF. The chain has TRBV6-5 and TRBJ1-1; no clear D. CDR1 MNHEY and CDR2 SVGAGI come from the germline V gene. V was shortened by 11 bases and J by 3 bases, with 7 bases between the two germline ends. The CDR3 extends over 10 amino acids.

The chain uses TRBV5-1 and TRBJ1-6; weak D call: TRBD1 (5 bases). V lost 2 bases, J lost 13 bases, and 13 bases lay in between. Germline lookup yields CDR1 SGHRS and CDR2 YFSETQ. The length of the CDR3 is 13 residues. CDR3 in DNA: TGCGCCAGCAGCTTTGAGGGACCTAGGCCCCTCCACTTT. It encodes CASSFEGPRPLHF.

This chain links TRBV9 with TRBJ1-2; D gene uncertain. CDR1 SGDLS and CDR2 YYNGEE come from the germline V gene. The length of the CDR3 is 12 residues. Trimming shortened V by 5 bases and J by 2 bases, and 7 bases separated the two germline ends. CDR3 sequence: CASRSGNYGYTF. The CDR3 nucleotides read TGTGCCAGCAGATCGGGAAACTATGGCTACACCTTC. Drawing the rest from reference TRBV9 and TRBJ1-2, the complete variable domain is DSGVTQTPKHLITATGQRVTLRCSPRSGDLSVYWYQQSLDQGLQFLIQYYNGEERAKGNILERFSAQQFPDLHSELNLSSLELGDSALYFCASRSGNYGYTFGSGTRLTVV.

This chain joins TRBV7-9 and TRBJ1-6; possible D gene TRBD1, 5 bases. Between the trimmed V and J ends, which lost 3 bases and 10 bases, there was a span of 10 bases. There are 13 residues in the CDR3. CDR1 is SEHNR, CDR2 FQNEAQ, per germline (reference sequence). CDR3 sequence (DNA): TGTGCCAGCAGCTTCGGGGACGGGTCACCCCTCCACTTT. Protein sequence: CASSFGDGSPLHF.

The chain combines TRBV7-2 with TRBJ1-6; D is uncertain. The CDR3 length is 13 residues. The V gene lost 1 base and the J gene lost 7 bases, with 5 bases spanning the gap. Germline V CDR1 and CDR2: SGHTA, FQGNSA. CDR3 region: CASSLDTNSPLHF. Written as DNA, the CDR3 is TGTGCCAGCAGCTTAGATACGAATTCACCCCTCCACTTT.

The chain employs TRBV30 and TRBJ1-5; TRBD1 matches at 7 bases. The CDR3 length is 16 residues. Losses at the gene ends were 3 bases for V and 2 bases for J; bases not matched to a gene: 10. CDR1 and CDR2 (germline): GTSNPN, SVGIG (reference sequence). CDR3 amino acids: CAWRVGGGGGNQPQHF. The CDR3 coding sequence is TGTGCCTGGAGGGTCGGAGGGGGCGGCGGCAATCAGCCCCAGCATTTT.